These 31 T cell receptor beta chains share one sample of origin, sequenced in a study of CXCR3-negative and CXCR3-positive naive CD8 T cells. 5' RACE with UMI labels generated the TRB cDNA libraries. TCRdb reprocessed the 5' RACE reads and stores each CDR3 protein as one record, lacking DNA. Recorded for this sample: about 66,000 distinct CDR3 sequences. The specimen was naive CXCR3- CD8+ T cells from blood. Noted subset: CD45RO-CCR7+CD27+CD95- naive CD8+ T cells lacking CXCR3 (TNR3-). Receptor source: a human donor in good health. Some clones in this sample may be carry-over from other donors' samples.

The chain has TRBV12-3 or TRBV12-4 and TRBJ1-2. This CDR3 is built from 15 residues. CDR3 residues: CASSFGRTANYGYTF.

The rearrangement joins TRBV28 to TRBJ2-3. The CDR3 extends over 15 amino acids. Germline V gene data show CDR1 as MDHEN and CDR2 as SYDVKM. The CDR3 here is CASSLPNPGADTQYF. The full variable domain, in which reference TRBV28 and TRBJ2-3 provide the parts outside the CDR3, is DVKVTQSSRYLVKRTGEKVFLECVQDMDHENMFWYRQDPGLGLRLIYFSYDVKMKEKGDIPEGYSVSREKKERFSLILESASTNQTSMYLCASSLPNPGADTQYFGPGTRLTVL.

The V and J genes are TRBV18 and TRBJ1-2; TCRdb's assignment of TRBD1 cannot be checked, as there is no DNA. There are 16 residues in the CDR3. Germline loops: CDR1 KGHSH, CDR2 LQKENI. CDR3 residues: CASSSGLAGNIYGYTF.

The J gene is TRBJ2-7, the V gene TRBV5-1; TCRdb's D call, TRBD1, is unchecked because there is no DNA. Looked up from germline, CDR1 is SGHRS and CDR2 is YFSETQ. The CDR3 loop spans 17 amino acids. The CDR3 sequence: CASSLAVRTGIYNEQFF.

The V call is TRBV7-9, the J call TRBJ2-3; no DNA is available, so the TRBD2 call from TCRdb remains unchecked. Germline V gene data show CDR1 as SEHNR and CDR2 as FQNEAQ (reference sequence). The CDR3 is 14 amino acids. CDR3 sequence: CASSQLEVEDTQYF.

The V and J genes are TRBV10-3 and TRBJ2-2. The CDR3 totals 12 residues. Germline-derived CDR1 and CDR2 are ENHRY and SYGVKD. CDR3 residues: CAISVVAGELFF.

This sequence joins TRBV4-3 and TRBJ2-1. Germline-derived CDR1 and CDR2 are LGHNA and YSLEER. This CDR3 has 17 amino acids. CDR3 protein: CASSQDRIGNAYNEQFF.

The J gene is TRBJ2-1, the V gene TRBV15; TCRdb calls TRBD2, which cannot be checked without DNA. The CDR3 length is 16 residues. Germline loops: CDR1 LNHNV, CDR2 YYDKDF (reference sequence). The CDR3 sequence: CATSSDRELSYNEQFF.

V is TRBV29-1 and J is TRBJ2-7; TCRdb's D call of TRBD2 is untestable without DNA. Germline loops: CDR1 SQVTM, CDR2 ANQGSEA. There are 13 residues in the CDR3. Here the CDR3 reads CSAPPRGGYEQYF.

This chain's CDR3 is CATSGRLQETQYF. The V call is TRBV15, the J call TRBJ2-5. The length of the CDR3 is 13 residues. CDR1 and CDR2 from the germline V gene are LNHNV and YYDKDF (reference sequence).

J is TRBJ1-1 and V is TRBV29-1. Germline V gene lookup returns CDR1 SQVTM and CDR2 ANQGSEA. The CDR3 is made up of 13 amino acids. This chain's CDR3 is CSVEFRKNTEAFF.

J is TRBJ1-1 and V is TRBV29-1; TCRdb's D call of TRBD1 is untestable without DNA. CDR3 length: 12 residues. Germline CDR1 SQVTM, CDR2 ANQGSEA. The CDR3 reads CSVIRVGTEAFF.

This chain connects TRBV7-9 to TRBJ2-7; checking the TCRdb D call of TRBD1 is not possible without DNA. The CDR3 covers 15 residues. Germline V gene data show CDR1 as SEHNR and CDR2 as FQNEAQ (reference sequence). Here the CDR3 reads CASSPYRESSYEQYF. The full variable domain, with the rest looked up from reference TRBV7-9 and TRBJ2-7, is DTGVSQNPRHKITKRGQNVTFRCDPISEHNRLYWYRQTLGQGPEFLTYFQNEAQLEKSRLLSDRFSAERPKGSFSTLEIQRTEQGDSAMYLCASSPYRESSYEQYFGPGTRLTVT.

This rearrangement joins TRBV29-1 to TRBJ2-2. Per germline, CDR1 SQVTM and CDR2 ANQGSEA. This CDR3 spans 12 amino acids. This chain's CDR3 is CSVESGSGELFF.

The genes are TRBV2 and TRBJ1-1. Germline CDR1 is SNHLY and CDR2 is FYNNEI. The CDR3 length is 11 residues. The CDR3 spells CASRVATEAFF.

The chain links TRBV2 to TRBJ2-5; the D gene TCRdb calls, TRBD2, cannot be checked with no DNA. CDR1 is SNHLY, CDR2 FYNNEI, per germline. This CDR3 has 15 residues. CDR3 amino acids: CASRRLAGGQETQYF.

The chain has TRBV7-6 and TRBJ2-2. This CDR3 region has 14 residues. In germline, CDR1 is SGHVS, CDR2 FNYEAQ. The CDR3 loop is CASSLARGTGELFF.

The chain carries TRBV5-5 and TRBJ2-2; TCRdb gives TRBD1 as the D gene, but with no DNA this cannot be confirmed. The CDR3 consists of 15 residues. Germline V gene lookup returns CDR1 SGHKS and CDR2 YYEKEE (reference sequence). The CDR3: CASSSGSSITGELFF.

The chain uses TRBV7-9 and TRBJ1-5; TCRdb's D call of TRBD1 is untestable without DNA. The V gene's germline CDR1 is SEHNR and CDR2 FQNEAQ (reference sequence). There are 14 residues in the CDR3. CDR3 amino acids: CASSFTGNNQPQHF.

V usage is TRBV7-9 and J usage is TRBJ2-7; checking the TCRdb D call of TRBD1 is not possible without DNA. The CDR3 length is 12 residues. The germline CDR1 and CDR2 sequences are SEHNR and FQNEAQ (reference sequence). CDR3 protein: CASSPPAYEQYF.

This chain's CDR3 is CASSPGGGGEETQYF. The V and J genes are TRBV7-8 and TRBJ2-5; TCRdb's D call of TRBD1 is untestable without DNA. The CDR3 consists of 15 residues. Germline loops: CDR1 SGHVS, CDR2 FQNEAQ.

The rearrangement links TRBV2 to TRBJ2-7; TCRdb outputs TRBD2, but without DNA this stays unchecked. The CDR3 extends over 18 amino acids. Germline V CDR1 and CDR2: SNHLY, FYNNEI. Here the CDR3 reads CASNPTSGGGAVNYEQYF.

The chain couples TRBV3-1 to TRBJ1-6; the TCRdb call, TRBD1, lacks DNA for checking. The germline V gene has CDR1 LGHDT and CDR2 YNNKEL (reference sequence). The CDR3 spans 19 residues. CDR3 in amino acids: CASSPTTGTIISYNSPLHF.

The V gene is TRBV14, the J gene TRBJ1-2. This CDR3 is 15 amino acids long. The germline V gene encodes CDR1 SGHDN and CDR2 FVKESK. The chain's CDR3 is CASSQNQGLNYGYTF.

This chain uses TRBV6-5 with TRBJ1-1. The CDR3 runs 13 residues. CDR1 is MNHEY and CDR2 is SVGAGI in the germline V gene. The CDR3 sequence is CASSLSVNTEAFF.

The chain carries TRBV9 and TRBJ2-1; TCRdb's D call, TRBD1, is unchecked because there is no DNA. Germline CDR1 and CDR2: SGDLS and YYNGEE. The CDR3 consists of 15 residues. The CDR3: CASSVGGGVNNEQFF.

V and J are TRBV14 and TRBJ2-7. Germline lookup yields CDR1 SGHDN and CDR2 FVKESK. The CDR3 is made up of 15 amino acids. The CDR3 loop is CASSQATGIPYEQYF.

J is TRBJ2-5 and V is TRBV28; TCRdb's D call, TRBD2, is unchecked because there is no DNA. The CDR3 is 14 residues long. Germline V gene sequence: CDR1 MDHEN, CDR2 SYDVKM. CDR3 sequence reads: CASSYLAGSQTQYF.

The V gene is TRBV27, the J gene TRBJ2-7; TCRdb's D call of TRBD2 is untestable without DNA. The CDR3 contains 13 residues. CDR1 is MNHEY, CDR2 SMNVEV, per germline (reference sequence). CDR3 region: CASTKAGVYEQYF.

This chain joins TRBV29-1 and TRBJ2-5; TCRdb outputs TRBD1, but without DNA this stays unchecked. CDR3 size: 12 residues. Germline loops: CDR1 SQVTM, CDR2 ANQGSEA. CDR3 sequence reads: CSVRQGGETQYF. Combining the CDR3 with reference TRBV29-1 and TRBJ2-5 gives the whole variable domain SAVISQKPSRDICQRGTSLTIQCQVDSQVTMMFWYRQQPGQSLTLIATANQGSEATYESGFVIDKFPISRPNLTFSTLTVSNMSPEDSSIYLCSVRQGGETQYFGPGTRLLVL.

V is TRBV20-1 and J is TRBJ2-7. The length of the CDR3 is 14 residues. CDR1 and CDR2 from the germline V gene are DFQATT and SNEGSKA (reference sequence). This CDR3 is CSAQRDERTYEQYF.